Each of the 14 T cell receptor beta chains below was sequenced from the same sample in a study of T cell responses to AZD1222 COVID-19 vaccine. The assay was immunoSEQ multiplex PCR, and TCRdb's table has in-frame clones only and misses some. This table has 150,000 to 200,000 clones, 90% to 95% appearing once. The material was peripheral blood, obtained 28 days after the second AZD1222 dose. Receptors were obtained from an adult who received the AZD1222 COVID-19 vaccine.

For the CDR3, the DNA is TGTGCCTGGACACTAGGTAGCAGAATCGAGCAGTACTTC. Its protein is CAWTLGSRIEQYF. The V call is TRBV30, the J call TRBJ2-7; tentatively, D is TRBD2 (5 bases). Germline V gene data show CDR1 as GTSNPN and CDR2 as SVGIG (reference sequence). The V end was cut by 4 bases, the J end by 6 bases, with 16 bases between. The CDR3 is 13 residues long.

Worth noting for this clone: The same CDR3 also results from other DNA sequences found in this sample. This rearrangement joins TRBV7-9 to TRBJ2-2; 8 nucleotides align to TRBD1. With V trimmed by 6 bases and J by 5 bases, 8 bases remained unmatched. This CDR3 spans 15 amino acids. The V gene's germline CDR1 is SEHNR and CDR2 FQNEAQ (reference sequence). The CDR3: CASSLGQGRTGELFF. The CDR3 DNA sequence: TGTGCCAGCAGTCTTGGACAGGGAAGGACCGGGGAGCTGTTTTTT.

The V call is TRBV6-1, the J call TRBJ1-4; D remains ambiguous. V shed 4 bases and J shed 7 bases, with 19 bases lying between them. CDR3 length equals 16 residues. Germline V gene lookup returns CDR1 MNHNS and CDR2 SASEGT. Here the CDR3 reads CASSAISGLRSEKLFF. In nucleotides, the CDR3 is TGTGCCAGCAGTGCGATCTCAGGCTTACGAAGTGAAAAACTGTTTTTT.

V and J are TRBV3-1 (or the pseudogene TRBV3-2) and TRBJ2-7, with D unclear. The CDR3 has 15 amino acids. V was trimmed by 1 base and J by 2 bases, leaving 12 bases between them. The V gene's germline CDR1 is LGHDT and CDR2 YNNKEL (reference sequence). The chain's CDR3 is CASSQGYRLPYEQYF. The CDR3, as DNA: TGTGCCAGCAGCCAAGGCTACAGACTCCCCTACGAGCAGTACTTC.

The CDR3 coding sequence is TGTGCCTGGAGTGCCCAGGGAGGCTTCACTGAAGCTTTCTTT. It codes for CAWSAQGGFTEAFF. The chain combines TRBV30 with TRBJ1-1, with D possibly matching TRBD1 (5 bases). This CDR3 has 14 amino acids. V was pared by 1 base and J by 4 bases, with 13 bases between. Germline CDR1 reads GTSNPN; CDR2 reads SVGIG (reference sequence).

J is TRBJ2-7 and V is TRBV5-8; no clear D. Trimming left V 0 bases short and J 3 bases short, with 7 bases between. There are 13 residues in the CDR3. The germline gives CDR1 SGHTS, CDR2 YDEGEE. The CDR3 DNA follows: TGTGCCAGCAGCTTGGGGGGTTACTACGAGCAGTACTTC. It yields the protein CASSLGGYYEQYF.

V and J are TRBV7-3 and TRBJ2-5, with D hard to call. The CDR3 covers 13 residues. Germline CDR1 reads SGHTA; CDR2 reads FQGTGA. V lost 5 bases and J lost 0, with 7 bases in between. CDR3 loop: CASSIRNQETQYF. CDR3 DNA: TGTGCCAGCAGCATCCGGAACCAAGAGACCCAGTACTTC.

The J gene is TRBJ2-5, the V gene TRBV29-1, with a tentative D call TRBD1 (5 bases). CDR3 length equals 12 residues. Trimming stripped 7 bases from V and 5 bases from J, with 14 bases between. CDR1 is SQVTM, CDR2 ANQGSEA, per germline. As DNA, the CDR3 is TGCAGCGGAGCCAGGGTGGACGAGACCCAGTACTTC. Translation: CSGARVDETQYF.

This clone has only one observation. The rearrangement links TRBV19 to TRBJ2-1, with 9 bases fitting TRBD2. This CDR3 has 16 amino acids. Germline CDR1 and CDR2: LNHDA and SQIVND (reference sequence). V was clipped by 2 bases and J by 5 bases; unmatched bases: 7. The CDR3 spells CASSIFSGGVNNEQFF. CDR3 in DNA: TGTGCCAGTAGTATATTTAGCGGGGGAGTGAACAATGAGCAGTTCTTC.

This chain's CDR3 is CASSEDRINSPLHF. The CDR3 DNA sequence: TGTGCCAGCAGTGAGGACAGGATTAATTCACCCCTCCACTTT. This chain joins TRBV2 and TRBJ1-6; 7 bases line up with TRBD1. The CDR3 covers 14 residues. J lost 6 bases, V lost 3 bases, and 2 bases had no gene match. Looked up from germline, CDR1 is SNHLY and CDR2 is FYNNEI. Filled out from reference TRBV2 and TRBJ1-6, the complete variable domain reads EPEVTQTPSHQVTQMGQEVILRCVPISNHLYFYWYRQILGQKVEFLVSFYNNEISEKSEIFDDQFSVERPDGSNFTLKIRSTKLEDSAMYFCASSEDRINSPLHFGNGTRLTVT.

This sequence joins TRBV5-6 and TRBJ2-5; 8 bases map to TRBD1. Unmatched junction bases numbered 12, after V lost 4 bases and J lost 7 bases. The CDR3 has 15 residues. Germline V gene sequence: CDR1 SGHDT, CDR2 YYEEEE. Here the CDR3 DNA reads TGTGCCAGCAGCGACGGACAGGGAGGATGGGGGACCCAGTACTTC. Translated, it gives CASSDGQGGWGTQYF.

The rearrangement joins TRBV19 to TRBJ2-3, with D perhaps given as TRBD1 or TRBD2 (5 bases each). Germline CDR1 LNHDA, CDR2 SQIVND (reference sequence). Trimming cost V 7 bases and J 0 bases, with 11 bases left between them. The CDR3 has 14 amino acids. DNA of the CDR3: TGTGCCAGTATCGACGGGGCTAGCACAGATACGCAGTATTTT. This translates into CASIDGASTDTQYF.

This clone was observed a few times. This chain joins TRBV11-2 and TRBJ2-7, with unresolved D. Trimming cost V 1 base and J 11 bases, with 12 bases left between them. This CDR3 is 12 amino acids long. In germline, CDR1 is SGHAT, CDR2 FQNNGV. As DNA, the CDR3 is TGTGCCAGCAGCTTAGTATTTGGGGAAGAGTACTTC. Its translation: CASSLVFGEEYF.

The genes are TRBV14 and TRBJ1-1; the D is unclear. Trimming stripped 2 bases from V and 7 bases from J, with 8 bases between. The CDR3 extends over 12 amino acids. Germline V gene sequence: CDR1 SGHDN, CDR2 FVKESK. Here the CDR3 reads CASSQSRYEAFF. The CDR3 region has the DNA TGTGCCAGCAGCCAATCCAGGTATGAAGCTTTCTTT.